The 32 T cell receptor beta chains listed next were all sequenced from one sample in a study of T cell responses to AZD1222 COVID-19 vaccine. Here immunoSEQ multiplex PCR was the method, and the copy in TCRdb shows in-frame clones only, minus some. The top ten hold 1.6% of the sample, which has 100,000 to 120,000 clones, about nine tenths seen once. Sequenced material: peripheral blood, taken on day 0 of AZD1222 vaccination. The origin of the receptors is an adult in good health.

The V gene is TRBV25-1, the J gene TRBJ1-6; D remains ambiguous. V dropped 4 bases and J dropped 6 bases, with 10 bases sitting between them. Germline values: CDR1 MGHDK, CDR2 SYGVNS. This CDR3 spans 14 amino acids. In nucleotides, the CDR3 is TGTGCCAGCAGTGTGACGTCCGGTAATTCACCCCTCCACTTT. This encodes CASSVTSGNSPLHF.

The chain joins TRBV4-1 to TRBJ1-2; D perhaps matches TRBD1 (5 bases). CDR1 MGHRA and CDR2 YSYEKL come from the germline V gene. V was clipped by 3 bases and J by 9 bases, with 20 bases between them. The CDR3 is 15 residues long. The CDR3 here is CASSQIAGVPYRYTF. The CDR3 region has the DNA TGCGCCAGCAGCCAGATAGCGGGGGTCCCTTATCGCTACACCTTC.

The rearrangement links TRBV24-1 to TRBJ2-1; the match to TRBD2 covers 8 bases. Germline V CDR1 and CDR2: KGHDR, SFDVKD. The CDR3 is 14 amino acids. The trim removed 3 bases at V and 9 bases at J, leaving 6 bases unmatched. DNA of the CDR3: TGTGCCACCAGTGATACGGGACTAGTAGTTGAGCAGTTCTTC. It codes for CATSDTGLVVEQFF.

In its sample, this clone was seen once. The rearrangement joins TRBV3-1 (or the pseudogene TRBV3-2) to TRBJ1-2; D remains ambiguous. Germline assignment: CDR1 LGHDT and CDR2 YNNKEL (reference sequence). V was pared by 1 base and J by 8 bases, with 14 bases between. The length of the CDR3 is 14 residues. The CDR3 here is CASSQASAPLGYTF. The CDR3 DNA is TGTGCCAGCAGCCAAGCTTCGGCACCTCTAGGCTACACCTTC.

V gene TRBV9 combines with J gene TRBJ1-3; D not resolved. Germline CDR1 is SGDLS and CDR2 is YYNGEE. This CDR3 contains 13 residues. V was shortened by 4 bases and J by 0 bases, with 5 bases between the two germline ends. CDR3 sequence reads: CASSPTSGNTIYF. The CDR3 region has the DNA TGTGCCAGCAGCCCAACCTCTGGAAACACCATATATTTT.

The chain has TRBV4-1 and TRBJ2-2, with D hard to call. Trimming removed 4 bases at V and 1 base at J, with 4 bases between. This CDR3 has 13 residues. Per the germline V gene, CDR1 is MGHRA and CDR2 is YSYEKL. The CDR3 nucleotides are TGCGCCAGCAGCCTGGGGAACACCGGGGAGCTGTTTTTT. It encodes CASSLGNTGELFF.

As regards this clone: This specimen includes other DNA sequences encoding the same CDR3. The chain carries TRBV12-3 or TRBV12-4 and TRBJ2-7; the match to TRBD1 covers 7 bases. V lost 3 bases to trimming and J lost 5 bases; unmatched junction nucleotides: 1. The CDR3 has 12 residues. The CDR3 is CASSLTGNEQYF. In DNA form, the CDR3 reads TGTGCCAGCAGTTTGACAGGGAACGAGCAGTACTTC.

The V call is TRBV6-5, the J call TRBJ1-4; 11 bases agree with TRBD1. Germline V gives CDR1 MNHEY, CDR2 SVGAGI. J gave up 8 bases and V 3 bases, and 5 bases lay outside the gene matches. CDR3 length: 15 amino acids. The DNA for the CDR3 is TGTGCCAGCAGTTATCTGGGACAGGGGGAGGAAAAACTGTTTTTT. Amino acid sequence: CASSYLGQGEEKLFF.

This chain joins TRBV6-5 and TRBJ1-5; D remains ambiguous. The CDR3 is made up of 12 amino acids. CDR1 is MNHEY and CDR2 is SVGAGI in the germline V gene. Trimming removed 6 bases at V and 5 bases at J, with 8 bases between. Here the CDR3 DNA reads TGTGCCAGCAGGATGGGAGATCAGCCCCAGCATTTT. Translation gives CASRMGDQPQHF.

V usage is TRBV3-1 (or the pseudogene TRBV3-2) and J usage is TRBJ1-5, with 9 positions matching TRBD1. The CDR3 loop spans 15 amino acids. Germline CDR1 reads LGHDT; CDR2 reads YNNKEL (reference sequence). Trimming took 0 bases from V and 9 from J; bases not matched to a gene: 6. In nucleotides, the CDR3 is TGTGCCAGCAGCCAAGATGGGACAGGGAAGCGGCCCCAGCATTTT. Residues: CASSQDGTGKRPQHF.

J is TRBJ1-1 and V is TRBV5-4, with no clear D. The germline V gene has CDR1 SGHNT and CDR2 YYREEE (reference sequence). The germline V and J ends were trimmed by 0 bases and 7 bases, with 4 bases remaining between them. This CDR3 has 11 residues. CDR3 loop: CASSLDVEAFF. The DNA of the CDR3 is TGTGCCAGCAGCTTGGACGTTGAAGCTTTCTTT.

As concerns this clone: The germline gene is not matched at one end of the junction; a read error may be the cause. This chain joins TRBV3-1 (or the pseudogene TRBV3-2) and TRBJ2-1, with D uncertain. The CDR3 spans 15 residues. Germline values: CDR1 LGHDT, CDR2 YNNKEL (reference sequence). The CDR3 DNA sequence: TGTGCCAGCAGCCCATGTGCTCCCTCCGACAATGAGCAGTTCTTC. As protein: CASSPCAPSDNEQFF.

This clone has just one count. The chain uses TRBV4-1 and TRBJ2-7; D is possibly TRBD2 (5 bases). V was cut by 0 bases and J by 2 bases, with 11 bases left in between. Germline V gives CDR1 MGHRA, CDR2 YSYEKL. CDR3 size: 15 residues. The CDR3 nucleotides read TGCGCCAGCAGCCAAGATTTGTGGGGAGCCTACGAGCAGTACTTC. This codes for CASSQDLWGAYEQYF.

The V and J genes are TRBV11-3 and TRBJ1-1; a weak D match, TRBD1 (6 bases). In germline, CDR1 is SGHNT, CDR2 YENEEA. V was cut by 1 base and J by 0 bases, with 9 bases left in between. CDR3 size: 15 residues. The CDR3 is CASSLGGQMNTEAFF. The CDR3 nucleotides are TGTGCCAGCAGCTTAGGAGGACAGATGAACACTGAAGCTTTCTTT.

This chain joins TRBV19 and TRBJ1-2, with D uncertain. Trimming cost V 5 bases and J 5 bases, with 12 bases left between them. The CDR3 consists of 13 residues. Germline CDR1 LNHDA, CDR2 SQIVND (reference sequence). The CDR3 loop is CASSLLPPYGYTF. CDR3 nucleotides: TGTGCCAGTAGTTTACTCCCCCCATATGGCTACACCTTC.

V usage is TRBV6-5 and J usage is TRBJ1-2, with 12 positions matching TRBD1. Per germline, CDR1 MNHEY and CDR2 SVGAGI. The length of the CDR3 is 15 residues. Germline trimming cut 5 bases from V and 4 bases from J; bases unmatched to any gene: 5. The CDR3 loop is CASSPGTGGSYGYTF. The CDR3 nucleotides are TGTGCCAGCAGTCCGGGGACAGGGGGCAGCTATGGCTACACCTTC.

CDR3 DNA sequence: TGTGCCAGCACGCCCCAGCAGAGTATTAGTGGGCCCCAGCATTTT. As protein: CASTPQQSISGPQHF. The rearrangement joins TRBV6-5 to TRBJ1-5; D is unresolved. Per the germline V gene, CDR1 is MNHEY and CDR2 is SVGAGI. CDR3 length equals 15 residues. With 7 bases removed from V and 9 bases from J, the gap between germline ends came to 22 bases.

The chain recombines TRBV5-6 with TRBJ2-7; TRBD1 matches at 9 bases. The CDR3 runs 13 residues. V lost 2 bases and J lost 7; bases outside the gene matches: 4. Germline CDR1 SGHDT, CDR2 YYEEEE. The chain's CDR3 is CASSFGTGKEQYF. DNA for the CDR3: TGTGCCAGCAGCTTCGGGACAGGGAAGGAGCAGTACTTC.

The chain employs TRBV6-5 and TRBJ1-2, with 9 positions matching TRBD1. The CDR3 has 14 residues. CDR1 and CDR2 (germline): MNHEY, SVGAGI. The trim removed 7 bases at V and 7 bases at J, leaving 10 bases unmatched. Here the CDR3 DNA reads TGTGCCAGCAAAGAACAGGGGGCAGGAGGTGGCTACACCTTC. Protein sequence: CASKEQGAGGGYTF.

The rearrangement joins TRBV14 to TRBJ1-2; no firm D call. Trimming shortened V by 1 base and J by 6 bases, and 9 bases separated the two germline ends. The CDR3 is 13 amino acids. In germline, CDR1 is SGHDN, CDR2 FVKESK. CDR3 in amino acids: CASSQVVGDGYTF. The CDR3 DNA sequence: TGTGCCAGCAGCCAAGTAGTGGGTGATGGCTACACCTTC.

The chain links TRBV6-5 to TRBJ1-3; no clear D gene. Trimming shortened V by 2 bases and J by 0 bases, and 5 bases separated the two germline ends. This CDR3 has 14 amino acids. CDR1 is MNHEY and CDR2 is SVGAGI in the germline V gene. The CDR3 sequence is CASSYESSGNTIYF. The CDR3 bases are TGTGCCAGCAGTTACGAGAGCTCTGGAAACACCATATATTTT.

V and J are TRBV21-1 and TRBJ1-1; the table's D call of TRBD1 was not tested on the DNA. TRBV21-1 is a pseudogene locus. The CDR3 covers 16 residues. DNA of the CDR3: TGTGCCAGTCTCAGGGTTCCGTGGGTGCGGAACACTGAAGCTTTCTTT. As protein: CASLRVPWVRNTEAFF.

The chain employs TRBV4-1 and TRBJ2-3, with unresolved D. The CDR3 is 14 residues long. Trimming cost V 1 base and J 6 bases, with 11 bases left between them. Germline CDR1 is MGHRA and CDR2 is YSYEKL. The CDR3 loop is CASSQGQGSDTQYF. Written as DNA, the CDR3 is TGCGCCAGCAGCCAAGGCCAAGGGTCTGATACGCAGTATTTT.

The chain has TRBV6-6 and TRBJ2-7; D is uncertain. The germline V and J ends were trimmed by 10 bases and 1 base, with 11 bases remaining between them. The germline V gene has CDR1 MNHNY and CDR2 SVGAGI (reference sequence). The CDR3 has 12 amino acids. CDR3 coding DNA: TGTGCCACCAAGACCAGTTCCTACGAGCAGTACTTC. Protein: CATKTSSYEQYF.

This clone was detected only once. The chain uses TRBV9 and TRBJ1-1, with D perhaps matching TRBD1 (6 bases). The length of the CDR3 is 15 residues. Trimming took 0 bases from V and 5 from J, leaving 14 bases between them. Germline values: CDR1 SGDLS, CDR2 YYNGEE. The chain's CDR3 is CASSVGGRGETEAFF. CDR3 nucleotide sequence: TGTGCCAGCAGCGTAGGTGGCAGGGGAGAGACTGAAGCTTTCTTT.

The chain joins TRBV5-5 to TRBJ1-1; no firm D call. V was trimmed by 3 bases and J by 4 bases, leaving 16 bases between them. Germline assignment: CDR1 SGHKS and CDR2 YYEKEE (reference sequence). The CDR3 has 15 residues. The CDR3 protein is CASSSVEGSSTEAFF. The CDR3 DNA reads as TGTGCCAGCAGCTCCGTCGAGGGTTCGAGCACTGAAGCTTTCTTT. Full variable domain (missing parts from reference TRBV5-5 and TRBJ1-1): DAGVTQSPTHLIKTRGQQVTLRCSPISGHKSVSWYQQVLGQGPQFIFQYYEKEERGRGNFPDRFSARQFPNYSSELNVNALLLGDSALYLCASSSVEGSSTEAFFGQGTRLTVV.

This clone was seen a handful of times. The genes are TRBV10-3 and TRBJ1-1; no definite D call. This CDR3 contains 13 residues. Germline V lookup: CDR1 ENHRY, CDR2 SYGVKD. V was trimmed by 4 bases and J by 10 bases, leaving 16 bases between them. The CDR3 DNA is TGTGCCATCAGTGGACCCGAACGGACGGGAGCTTTCTTT. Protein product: CAISGPERTGAFF.

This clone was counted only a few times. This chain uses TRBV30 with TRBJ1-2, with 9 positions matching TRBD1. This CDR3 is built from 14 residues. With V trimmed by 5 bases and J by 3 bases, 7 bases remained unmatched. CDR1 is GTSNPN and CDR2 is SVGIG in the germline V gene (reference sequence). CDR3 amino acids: CAWEDRGVDYGYTF. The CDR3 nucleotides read TGTGCCTGGGAGGACAGGGGCGTGGACTATGGCTACACCTTC.

The CDR3 nucleotides read TGCGCCAGCAGCCAAGACATCGGACGTGGCTACACCTTC. Protein sequence: CASSQDIGRGYTF. The chain carries TRBV4-1 and TRBJ1-2; D uncertain. The CDR3 is 13 residues long. V lost 0 bases, J lost 7 bases, and 9 bases lay in between. In germline, CDR1 is MGHRA, CDR2 YSYEKL.

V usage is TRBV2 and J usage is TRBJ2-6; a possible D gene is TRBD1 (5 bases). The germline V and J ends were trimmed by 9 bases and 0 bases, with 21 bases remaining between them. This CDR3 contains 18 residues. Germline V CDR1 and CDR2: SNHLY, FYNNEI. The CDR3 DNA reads TGTGCCAGTCCGAGAGACAGTTCTTTGGGCTCTGGGGCCAACGTCCTGACTTTC. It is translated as CASPRDSSLGSGANVLTF. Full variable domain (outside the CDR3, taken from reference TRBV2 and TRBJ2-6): EPEVTQTPSHQVTQMGQEVILRCVPISNHLYFYWYRQILGQKVEFLVSFYNNEISEKSEIFDDQFSVERPDGSNFTLKIRSTKLEDSAMYFCASPRDSSLGSGANVLTFGAGSRLTVL.

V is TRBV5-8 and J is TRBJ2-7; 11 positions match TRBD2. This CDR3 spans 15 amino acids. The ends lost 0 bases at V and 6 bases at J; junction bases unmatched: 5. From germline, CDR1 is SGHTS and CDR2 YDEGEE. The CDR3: CASSLVAGGYGEQYF. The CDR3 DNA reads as TGTGCCAGCAGCTTGGTAGCGGGAGGGTACGGCGAGCAGTACTTC.

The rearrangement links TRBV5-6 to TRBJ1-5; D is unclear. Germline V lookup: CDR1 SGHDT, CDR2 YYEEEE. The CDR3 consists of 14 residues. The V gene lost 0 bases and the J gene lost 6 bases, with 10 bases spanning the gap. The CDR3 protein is CASSLGQRSQPQHF. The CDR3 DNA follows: TGTGCCAGCAGCTTGGGGCAGAGAAGTCAGCCCCAGCATTTT.